The T cell receptor (beta chain) described here comes from a study of blood T cells in healthy people across ages (dated by TCRdb to the mid-2010s). Looking at the study overall: In model experiments, template switching captured roughly one uniquely barcoded TCR beta cDNA molecule for every two T cells. To avoid experimental bias, donors of different ages were distributed randomly across sequencing lanes. The donors were divided into four age groups: young (average approximately 15 years), middle-aged (under 40), aged (roughly 66) and long-lived (about 90). Two additional independent replicas of 1 million unique cDNA reads from the same blood draw were analyzed for two donors (one aged 18 to 29 and one aged 80 or older). The study measured age-related changes in TCR beta repertoire diversity using deep sequencing normalized with unique cDNA molecular identifiers. Summary of the overall study and its limitations: Observed TCR beta diversity correlated strongly with the percentage of naive T cells measured by flow cytometry. Compared with the aged group, more naive CD4+ T cells, fewer expanded clones and increased TCR diversity were shown by the long-lived group, suggesting age selection. Bulk unsorted PBMC profiling prevented conclusive comparison of naive and antigen-experienced compartments. As age increased, observed TCR beta diversity per million T cells dropped in a roughly linear way, and a significant reduction was already evident by age 40. Because the CMV infection status of the donors was unknown, age-related changes in expanded clonotypes may potentially have been confounded. Estimates of total diversity based on one million sequenced T cells were considered lower bounds and underestimates.

The CDR3, from cysteine to phenylalanine, totals 14 residues. The CDR3 DNA has 42 bases and is translated from base 1. CDR1 and CDR2 are read off the germline V gene as ENHRY and SYGVKD. This clonotype was counted between two and nine times. This clone's antigen is unknown. The junction does not match germline at one end; this may be a read error. Systemically healthy Caucasian individuals from Russia, over 30 in total and aged about 6 to 100 years, were included as donors. Each donor gave around 9.9 milliliters of peripheral blood, collected into EDTA-treated Vacutainer tubes. Ficoll-Paque density-gradient centrifugation was used to isolate PBMCs, with at least 6 million obtained per sample. Total RNA, at least 6 micrograms per sample, was extracted from PBMCs with Trizol reagent. For every donor, an aliquot of PBMCs went through flow cytometry to measure the percentages of naive CD45RAhigh/CD27high T cells.

The receptor library was made with 5' RACE. For sequencing, an Illumina HiSeq 2500 was employed. A second PCR of roughly 6 to 11 cycles was run with a J-beta primer mix and a sample-barcoded 5' primer. A unique molecular identifier was introduced onto each TCR beta cDNA molecule by a template-switch 5' adaptor carrying 12 random nucleotides. Each sample yielded at least 2.5 million CDR3-containing paired-end reads. First-strand cDNA was synthesized from all RNA with the Mint cDNA synthesis kit, primed by a TRBC-specific oligonucleotide. Following uracil-DNA glycosylase treatment, a first 18-cycle PCR with universal primers M1SS and BC2_uni_R was performed on all cDNA. Concerning the study's data processing: For normalization, 1 million high-quality reads, each with a distinct molecular identifier, were randomly selected from each sample. Instead of being binned into consensus sequences, reads that shared molecular identifiers were thrown out. MiTCR, set to a Q25 quality threshold and the strictest error-elimination algorithm, was used for CDR3 identification, clonotype clustering and error correction. A nonparametric unseen species model with Euler transformation was used to estimate lower-bound total TCR beta diversity. The public sequencing data were trimmed at Q25 with fastp and processed into clonotypes with MiXCR by TCRdb, which kept only in-frame beta chains. All rows with the same CDR3 protein become a single entry with the most common DNA and genes. TCRdb's processing, not the study's, gives the V and J calls here. A total of over 600,000 distinct CDR3 sequences appear in this sample, around 21% of them only once. The ten largest clones represent around 3.4% of the sample.

The sequence was obtained from a man in his 70s in good health. The receptor chain draws on TRBV10-3 and TRBJ2-3; possibly the D gene is TRBD1, per 6 matching bases. The specimen sequenced was blood. The nucleotide sequence is TGTGCCATCAGTGAGCAGGGTTTGACAGGTACGCAGTATTTT. Protein translation: CAISEQGLTGTQYF.